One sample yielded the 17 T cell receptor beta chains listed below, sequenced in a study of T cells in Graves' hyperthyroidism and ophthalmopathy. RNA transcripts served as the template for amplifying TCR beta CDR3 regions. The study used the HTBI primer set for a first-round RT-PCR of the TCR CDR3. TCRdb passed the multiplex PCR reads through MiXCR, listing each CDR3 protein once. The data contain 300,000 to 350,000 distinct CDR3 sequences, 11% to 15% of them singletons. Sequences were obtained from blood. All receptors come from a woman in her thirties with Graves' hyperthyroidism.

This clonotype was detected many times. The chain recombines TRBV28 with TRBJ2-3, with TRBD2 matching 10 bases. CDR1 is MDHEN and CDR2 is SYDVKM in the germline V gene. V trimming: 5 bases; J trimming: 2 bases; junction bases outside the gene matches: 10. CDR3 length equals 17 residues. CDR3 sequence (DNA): TGTGCCAGCAGTCCATACTCGACTAGCGGGTACACAGATACGCAGTATTTT. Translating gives CASSPYSTSGYTDTQYF.

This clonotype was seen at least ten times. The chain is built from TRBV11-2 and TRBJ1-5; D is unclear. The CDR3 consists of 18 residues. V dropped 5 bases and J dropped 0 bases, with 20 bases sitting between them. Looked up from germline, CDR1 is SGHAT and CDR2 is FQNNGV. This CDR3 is CASSQTPNSAVSNQPQHF. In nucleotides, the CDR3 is TGTGCCAGCAGCCAAACGCCCAATTCGGCAGTTAGCAATCAGCCCCAGCATTTT.

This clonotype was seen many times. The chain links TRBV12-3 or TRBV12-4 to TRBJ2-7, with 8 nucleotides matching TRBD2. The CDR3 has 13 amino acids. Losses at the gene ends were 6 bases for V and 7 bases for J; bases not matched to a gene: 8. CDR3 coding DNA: TGTGCCAGCAGAAAGCGGGAGTTGGGTGAGCAGTACTTC. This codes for CASRKRELGEQYF.

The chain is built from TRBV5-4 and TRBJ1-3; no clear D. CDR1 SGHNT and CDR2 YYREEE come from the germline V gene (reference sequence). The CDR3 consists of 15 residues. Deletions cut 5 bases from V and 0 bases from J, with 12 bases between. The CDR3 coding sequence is TGTGCCAGCAGACCCGACGGGAGCTCTGGAAACACCATATATTTT. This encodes CASRPDGSSGNTIYF.

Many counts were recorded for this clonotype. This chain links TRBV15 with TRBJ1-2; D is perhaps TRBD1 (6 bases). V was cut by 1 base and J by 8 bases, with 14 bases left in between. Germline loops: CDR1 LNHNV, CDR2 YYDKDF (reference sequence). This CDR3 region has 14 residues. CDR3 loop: CATSRGAGAGGYTF. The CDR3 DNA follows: TGTGCCACCAGCAGAGGGGCAGGGGCAGGGGGCTACACCTTC. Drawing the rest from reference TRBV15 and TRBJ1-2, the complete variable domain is DAMVIQNPRYQVTQFGKPVTLSCSQTLNHNVMYWYQQKSSQAPKLLFHYYDKDFNNEADTPDNFQSRRPNTSFCFLDIRSPGLGDTAMYLCATSRGAGAGGYTFGSGTRLTVV.

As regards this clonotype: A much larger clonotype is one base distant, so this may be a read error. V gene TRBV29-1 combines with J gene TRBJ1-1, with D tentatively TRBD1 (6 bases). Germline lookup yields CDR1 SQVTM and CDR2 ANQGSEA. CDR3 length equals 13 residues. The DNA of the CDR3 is TGCAGCGTAGCAGACAGGATCGACACTGAAGCTTCCTTT. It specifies CSVADRIDTEASF.

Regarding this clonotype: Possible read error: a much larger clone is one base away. CDR3 amino acids: CASSGPSGRGGQFF. CDR3 DNA sequence: TGTGCCAGCAGCGGGCCTTCAGGGAGGGGAGGGCAGTTCTTC. This chain joins TRBV6-2 or TRBV6-3 and TRBJ2-1, with 7 bases lining up with TRBD2. The CDR3 totals 14 residues. V lost 6 bases, J lost 12 bases, and 14 bases stayed unmatched. Germline CDR1 is MNHEY and CDR2 is SVGEGT.

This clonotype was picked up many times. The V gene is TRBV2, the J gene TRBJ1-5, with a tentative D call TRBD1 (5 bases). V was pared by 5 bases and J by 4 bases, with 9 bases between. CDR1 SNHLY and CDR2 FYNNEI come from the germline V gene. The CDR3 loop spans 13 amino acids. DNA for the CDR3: TGTGCCAGCAGTACAGGTCGTAATCAGCCCCAGCATTTT. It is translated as CASSTGRNQPQHF.

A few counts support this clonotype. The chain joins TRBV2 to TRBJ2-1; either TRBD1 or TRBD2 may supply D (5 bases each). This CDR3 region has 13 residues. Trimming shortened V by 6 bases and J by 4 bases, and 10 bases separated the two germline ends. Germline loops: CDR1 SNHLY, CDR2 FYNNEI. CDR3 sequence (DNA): TGTGCCAGCAGGGGGGAAGGTTACAATGAGCAGTTCTTC. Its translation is CASRGEGYNEQFF.

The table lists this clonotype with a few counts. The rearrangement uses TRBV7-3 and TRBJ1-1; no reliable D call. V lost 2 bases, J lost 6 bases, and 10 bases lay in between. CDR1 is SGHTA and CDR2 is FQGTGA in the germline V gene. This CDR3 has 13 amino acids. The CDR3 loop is CASSLGPPAEAFF. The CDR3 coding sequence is TGTGCCAGCAGCTTAGGCCCTCCGGCTGAAGCTTTCTTT.

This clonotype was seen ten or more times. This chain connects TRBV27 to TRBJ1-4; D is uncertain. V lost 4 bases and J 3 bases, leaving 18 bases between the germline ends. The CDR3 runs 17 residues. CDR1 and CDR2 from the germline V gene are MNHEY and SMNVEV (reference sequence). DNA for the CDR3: TGTGCCAGCAGTTCGGGGATGTTGGGCGGACCTAATGAAAAACTGTTTTTT. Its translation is CASSSGMLGGPNEKLFF. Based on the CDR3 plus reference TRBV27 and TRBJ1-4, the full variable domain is EAQVTQNPRYLITVTGKKLTVTCSQNMNHEYMSWYRQDPGLGLRQIYYSMNVEVTDKGDVPEGYKVSRKEKRNFPLILESPSPNQTSLYFCASSSGMLGGPNEKLFFGSGTQLSVL.

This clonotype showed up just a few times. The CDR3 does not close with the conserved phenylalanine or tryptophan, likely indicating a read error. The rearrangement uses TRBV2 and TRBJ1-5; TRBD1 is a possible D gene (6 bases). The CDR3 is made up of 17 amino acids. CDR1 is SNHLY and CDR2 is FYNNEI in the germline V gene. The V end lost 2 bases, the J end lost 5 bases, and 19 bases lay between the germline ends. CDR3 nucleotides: TGTGCCAGCAGTGAATGGGGGGCCGAGGGGGTCTATCAGCCCCAGCATCTT. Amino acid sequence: CASSEWGAEGVYQPQHL.

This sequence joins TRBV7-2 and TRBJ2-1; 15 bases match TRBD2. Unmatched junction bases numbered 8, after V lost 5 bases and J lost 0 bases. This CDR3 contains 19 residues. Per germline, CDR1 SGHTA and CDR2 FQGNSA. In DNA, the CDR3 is TGTGCCAGCAGCCGGACTAGCGGGAGGGCCCAGAGCTCCTACAATGAGCAGTTCTTC. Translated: CASSRTSGRAQSSYNEQFF.

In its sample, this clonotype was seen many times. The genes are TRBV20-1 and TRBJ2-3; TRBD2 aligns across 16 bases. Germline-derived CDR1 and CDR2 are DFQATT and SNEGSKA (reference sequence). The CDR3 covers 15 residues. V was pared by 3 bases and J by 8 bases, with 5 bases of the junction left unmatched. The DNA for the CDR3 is TGCAGTGCTAGGGGGACTAGCGGGAGGGCCGGTACGCAGTATTTT. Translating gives CSARGTSGRAGTQYF.

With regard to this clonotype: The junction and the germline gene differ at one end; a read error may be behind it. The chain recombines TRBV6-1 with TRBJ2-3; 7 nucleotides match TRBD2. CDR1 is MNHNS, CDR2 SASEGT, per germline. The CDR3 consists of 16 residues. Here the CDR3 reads CAGSEDGAGHTDTQYF. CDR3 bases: TGTGCCGGCAGTGAAGACGGAGCGGGGCACACAGATACGCAGTATTTT.

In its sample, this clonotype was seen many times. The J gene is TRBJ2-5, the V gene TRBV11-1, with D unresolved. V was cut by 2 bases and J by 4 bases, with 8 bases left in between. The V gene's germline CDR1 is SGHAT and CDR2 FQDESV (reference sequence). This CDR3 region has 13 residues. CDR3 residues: CASSLSLVETQYF. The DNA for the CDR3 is TGTGCCAGCAGCTTAAGCCTAGTAGAGACCCAGTACTTC.

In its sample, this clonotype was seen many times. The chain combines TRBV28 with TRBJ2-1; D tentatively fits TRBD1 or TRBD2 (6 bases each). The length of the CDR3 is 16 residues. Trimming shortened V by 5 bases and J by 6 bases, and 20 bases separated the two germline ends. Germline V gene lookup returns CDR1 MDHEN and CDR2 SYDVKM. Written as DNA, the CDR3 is TGTGCCAGCAGTCCCGCGGCGGGGTTAGGGGGCAATGAGCAGTTCTTC. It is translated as CASSPAAGLGGNEQFF.